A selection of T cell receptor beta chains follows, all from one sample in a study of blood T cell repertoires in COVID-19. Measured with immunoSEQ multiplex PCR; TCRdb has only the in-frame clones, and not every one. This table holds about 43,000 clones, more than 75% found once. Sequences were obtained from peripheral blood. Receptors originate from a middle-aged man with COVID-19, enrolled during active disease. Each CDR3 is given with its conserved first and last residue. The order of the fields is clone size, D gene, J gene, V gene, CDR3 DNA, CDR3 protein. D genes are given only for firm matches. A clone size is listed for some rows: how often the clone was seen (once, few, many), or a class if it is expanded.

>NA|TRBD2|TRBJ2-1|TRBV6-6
TGTGCCAGCAGTTCCGGACTAGCTGTCTATGAGCAGTTCTTC
CASSSGLAVYEQFF
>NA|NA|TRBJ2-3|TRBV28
TGTGCCAGCAGCTCCCCCAGGGCTCCCAGCACAGATACGCAGTATTTT
CASSSPRAPSTDTQYF
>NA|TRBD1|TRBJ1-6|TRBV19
TGTGCCAGTAGTATAGACAGGGGGTCGAATTCACCCCTCCACTTT
CASSIDRGSNSPLHF
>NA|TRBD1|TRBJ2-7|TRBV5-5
TGTGCCAGCAGCTTGGCGGACAGGGGCGGCGAGCAGTACTTC
CASSLADRGGEQYF
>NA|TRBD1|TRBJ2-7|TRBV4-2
TGTGCCAGCAGCCAAGACGGGACAGGGAACCGGTACGAGCAGTACTTC
CASSQDGTGNRYEQYF
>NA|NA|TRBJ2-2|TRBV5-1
TGCGCCAGCCATCCAGGCGGGACCACCGGGGAGCTGTTTTTT
CASHPGGTTGELFF
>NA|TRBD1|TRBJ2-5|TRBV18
TGTGCCAGCTCACCTGGACAGGGCCGGCGTGAGACCCAGTACTTC
CASSPGQGRRETQYF
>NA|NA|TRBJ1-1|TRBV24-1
TGTGCCACCAGTGATTTATCCTTGTACAGTCTGAACACTGAAGCTTTCTTT
CATSDLSLYSLNTEAFF
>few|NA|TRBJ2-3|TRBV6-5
TGTGCCAGCACCCTGACTAGTTCCGCGCAGTATTTT
CASTLTSSAQYF
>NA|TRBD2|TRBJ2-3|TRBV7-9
TGTGCCAGCTCACCTAGCGGGTCACCTCAGGGGGATACGCAGTATTTT
CASSPSGSPQGDTQYF
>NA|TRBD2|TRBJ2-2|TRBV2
TGTGCCAGCAGGGGGACTAGCGGCCTTACCGGGGAGCTGTTTTTT
CASRGTSGLTGELFF
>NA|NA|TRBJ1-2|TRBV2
TGTGCCACCTCACGGTTAGGGAGTGGCTACACCTTC
CATSRLGSGYTF
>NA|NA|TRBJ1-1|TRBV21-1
TGTGCCAGCAGCAAAGCTCCGGAGGGAGGGGACACTGAAGCTTTCTTT
CASSKAPEGGDTEAFF
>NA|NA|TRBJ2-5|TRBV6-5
TGTGCCAGCAGTCGGACTATTGAGACCCAGTACTTC
CASSRTIETQYF
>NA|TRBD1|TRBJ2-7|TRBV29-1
TGCAGCGCGAACAGGGGGTTAGAAGAGCAGTACTTC
CSANRGLEEQYF
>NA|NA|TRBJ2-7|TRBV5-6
TGTGCCAGCAGCCCGGGGGTAGCCGGCTACTACGAGCAGTACTTC
CASSPGVAGYYEQYF
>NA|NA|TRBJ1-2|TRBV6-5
TGTGCCAGCAGGGGGCCTATAGCTAACTATGGCTACACCTTC
CASRGPIANYGYTF
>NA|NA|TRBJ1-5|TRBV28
TGTGCCAGCAGTTTATGGCCTACGGGCAGGGCCCTCGCGGGGCATCAGCCCCAGCATTTT
CASSLWPTGRALAGHQPQHF
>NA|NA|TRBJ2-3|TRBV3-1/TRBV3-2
TGTGCCAGCAGCCACTCACAGGTGAGCACAGATACGCAGTATTTT
CASSHSQVSTDTQYF
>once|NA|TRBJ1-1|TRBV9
TGTGCCAGCAGCCCTTCAGGAATAAGCACTGAAGCTTTCTTT
CASSPSGISTEAFF
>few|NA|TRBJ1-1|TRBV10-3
TGTGCCATCAGTGAGCTTTGGAACACTGAAGCTTTCTTT
CAISELWNTEAFF
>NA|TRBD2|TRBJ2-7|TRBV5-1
TGCGCCAGCAGCTTGGGGACTAGCGGGGGTTACGAGCAGTACTTC
CASSLGTSGGYEQYF